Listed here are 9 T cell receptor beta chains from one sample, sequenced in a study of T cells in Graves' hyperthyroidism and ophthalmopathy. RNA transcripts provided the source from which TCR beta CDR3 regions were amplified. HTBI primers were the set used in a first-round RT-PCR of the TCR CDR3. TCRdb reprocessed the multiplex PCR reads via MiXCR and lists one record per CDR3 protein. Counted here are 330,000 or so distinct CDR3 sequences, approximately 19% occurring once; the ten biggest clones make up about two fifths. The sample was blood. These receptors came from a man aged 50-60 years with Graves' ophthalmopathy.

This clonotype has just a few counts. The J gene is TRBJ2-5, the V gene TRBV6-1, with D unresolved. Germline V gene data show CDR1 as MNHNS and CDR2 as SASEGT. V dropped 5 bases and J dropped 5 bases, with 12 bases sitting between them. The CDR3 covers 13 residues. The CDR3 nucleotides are TGTGCCAGCAGTTTTAGGTCTGGGGAGACCCAGTACTTC. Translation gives CASSFRSGETQYF.

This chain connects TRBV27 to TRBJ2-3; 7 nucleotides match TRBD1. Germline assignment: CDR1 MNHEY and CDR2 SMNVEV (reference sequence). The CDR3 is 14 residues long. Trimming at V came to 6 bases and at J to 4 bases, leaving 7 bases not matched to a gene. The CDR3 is CASRQTGYADTQYF. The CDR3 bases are TGTGCCAGCAGGCAGACAGGGTACGCAGATACGCAGTATTTT.

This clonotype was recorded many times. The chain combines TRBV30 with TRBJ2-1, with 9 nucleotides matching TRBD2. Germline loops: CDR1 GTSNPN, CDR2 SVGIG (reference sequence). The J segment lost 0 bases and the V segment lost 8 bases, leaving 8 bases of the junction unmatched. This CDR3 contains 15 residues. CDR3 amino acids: CAGASGARSYNEQFF. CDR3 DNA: TGTGCCGGAGCTAGCGGGGCCCGCTCCTACAATGAGCAGTTCTTC.

CDR3: CASSSRTAGFSYEQYF. In DNA, the CDR3 is TGTGCCAGCAGTTCGCGGACCGCCGGATTCTCCTACGAGCAGTACTTC. The V call is TRBV6-5, the J call TRBJ2-7; D ambiguous. The V gene lost 4 bases and the J gene lost 0 bases, with 16 bases spanning the gap. Germline CDR1 reads MNHEY; CDR2 reads SVGAGI. The CDR3 extends over 16 amino acids.

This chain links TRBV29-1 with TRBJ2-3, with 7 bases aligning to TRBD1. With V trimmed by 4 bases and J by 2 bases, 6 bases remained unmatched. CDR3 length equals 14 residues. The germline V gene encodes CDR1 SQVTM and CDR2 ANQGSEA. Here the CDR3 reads CSVARQGLTDTQYF. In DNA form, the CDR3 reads TGCAGCGTTGCCCGACAGGGCCTCACAGATACGCAGTATTTT.

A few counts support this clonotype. The CDR3 reads CSAVRGGRFNNEQFF. Here the CDR3 DNA reads TGCAGTGCTGTCAGGGGGGGCCGGTTCAACAATGAGCAGTTCTTC. This rearrangement joins TRBV20-1 to TRBJ2-1; D may correspond to TRBD1 or TRBD2 (7 bases each). The CDR3 length is 15 residues. Trimming cost V 5 bases and J 5 bases, with 19 bases left between them. Per germline, CDR1 DFQATT and CDR2 SNEGSKA (reference sequence).

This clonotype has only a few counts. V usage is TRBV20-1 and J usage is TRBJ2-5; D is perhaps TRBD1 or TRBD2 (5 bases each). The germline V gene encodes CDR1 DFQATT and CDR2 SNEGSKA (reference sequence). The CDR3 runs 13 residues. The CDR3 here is CSLWGSPQETQYF. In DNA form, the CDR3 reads TGCAGCCTGTGGGGGAGCCCTCAAGAGACCCAGTACTTC.

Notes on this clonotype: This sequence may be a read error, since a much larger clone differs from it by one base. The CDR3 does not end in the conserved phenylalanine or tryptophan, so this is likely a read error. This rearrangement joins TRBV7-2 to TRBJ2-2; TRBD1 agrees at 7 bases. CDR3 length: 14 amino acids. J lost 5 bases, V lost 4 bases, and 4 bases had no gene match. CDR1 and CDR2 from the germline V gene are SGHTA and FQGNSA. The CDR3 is CASSSRQGTGELFS. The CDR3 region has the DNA TGTGCCAGCAGCTCCCGACAGGGAACCGGGGAGCTGTTTTCT.

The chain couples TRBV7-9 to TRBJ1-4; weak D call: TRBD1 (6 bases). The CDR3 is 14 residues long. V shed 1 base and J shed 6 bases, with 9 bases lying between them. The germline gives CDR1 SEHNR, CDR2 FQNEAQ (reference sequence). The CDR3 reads CASSLVGHDEKLFF. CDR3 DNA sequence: TGTGCCAGCAGCTTAGTGGGACACGATGAAAAACTGTTTTTT. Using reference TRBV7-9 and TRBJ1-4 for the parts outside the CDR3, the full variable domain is DTGVSQNPRHKITKRGQNVTFRCDPISEHNRLYWYRQTLGQGPEFLTYFQNEAQLEKSRLLSDRFSAERPKGSFSTLEIQRTEQGDSAMYLCASSLVGHDEKLFFGSGTQLSVL.